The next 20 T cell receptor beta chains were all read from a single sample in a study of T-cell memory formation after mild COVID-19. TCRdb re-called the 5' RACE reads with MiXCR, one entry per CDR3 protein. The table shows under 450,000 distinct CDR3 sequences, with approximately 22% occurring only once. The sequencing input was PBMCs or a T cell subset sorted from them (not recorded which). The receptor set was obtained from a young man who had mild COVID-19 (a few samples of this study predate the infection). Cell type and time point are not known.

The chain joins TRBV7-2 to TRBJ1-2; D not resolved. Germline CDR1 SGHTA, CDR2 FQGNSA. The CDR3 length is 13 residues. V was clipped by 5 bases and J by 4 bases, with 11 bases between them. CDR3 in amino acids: CASSPTSGYGYTF. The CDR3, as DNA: TGTGCCAGCAGCCCTACTTCGGGCTATGGCTACACCTTC.

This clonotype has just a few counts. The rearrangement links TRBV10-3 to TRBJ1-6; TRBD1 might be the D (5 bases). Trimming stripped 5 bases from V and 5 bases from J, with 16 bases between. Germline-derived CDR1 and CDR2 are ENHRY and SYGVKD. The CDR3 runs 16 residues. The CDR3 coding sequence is TGTGCCATCAGTCAGTGGGGACCGATTGATAATTCACCCCTCCACTTT. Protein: CAISQWGPIDNSPLHF.

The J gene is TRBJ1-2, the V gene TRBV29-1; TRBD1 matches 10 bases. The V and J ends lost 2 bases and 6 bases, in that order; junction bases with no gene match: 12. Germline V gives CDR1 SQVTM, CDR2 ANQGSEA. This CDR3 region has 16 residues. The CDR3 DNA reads TGCAGCGTTGAAAACTTTGGGACAGGGGTGAACGATGGCTACACCTTC. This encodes CSVENFGTGVNDGYTF.

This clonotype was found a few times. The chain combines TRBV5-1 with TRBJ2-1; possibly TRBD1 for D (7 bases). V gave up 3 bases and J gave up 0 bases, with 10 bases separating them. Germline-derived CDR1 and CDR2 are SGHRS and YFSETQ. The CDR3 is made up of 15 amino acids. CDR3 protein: CASSYQGGSYNEQFF. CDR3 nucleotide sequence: TGCGCCAGCAGCTATCAGGGGGGCTCCTACAATGAGCAGTTCTTC.

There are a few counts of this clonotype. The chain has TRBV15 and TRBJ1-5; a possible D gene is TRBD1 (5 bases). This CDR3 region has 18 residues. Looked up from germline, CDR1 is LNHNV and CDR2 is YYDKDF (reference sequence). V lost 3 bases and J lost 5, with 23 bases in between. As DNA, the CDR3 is TGTGCCACCAGCAGCCGATGGGTCCAGGGAAGTAGGGATCAGCCCCAGCATTTT. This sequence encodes CATSSRWVQGSRDQPQHF. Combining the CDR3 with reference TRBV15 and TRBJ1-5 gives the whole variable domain DAMVIQNPRYQVTQFGKPVTLSCSQTLNHNVMYWYQQKSSQAPKLLFHYYDKDFNNEADTPDNFQSRRPNTSFCFLDIRSPGLGDTAMYLCATSSRWVQGSRDQPQHFGDGTRLSIL.

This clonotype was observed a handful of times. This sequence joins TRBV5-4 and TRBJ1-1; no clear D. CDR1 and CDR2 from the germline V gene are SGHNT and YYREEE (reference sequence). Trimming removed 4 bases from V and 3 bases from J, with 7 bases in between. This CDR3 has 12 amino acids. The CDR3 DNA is TGTGCCAGCAGCCGGTGGGACACTGAAGCTTTCTTT. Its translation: CASSRWDTEAFF. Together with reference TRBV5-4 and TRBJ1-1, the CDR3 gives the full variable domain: ETGVTQSPTHLIKTRGQQVTLRCSSQSGHNTVSWYQQALGQGPQFIFQYYREEENGRGNFPPRFSGLQFPNYSSELNVNALELDDSALYLCASSRWDTEAFFGQGTRLTVV.

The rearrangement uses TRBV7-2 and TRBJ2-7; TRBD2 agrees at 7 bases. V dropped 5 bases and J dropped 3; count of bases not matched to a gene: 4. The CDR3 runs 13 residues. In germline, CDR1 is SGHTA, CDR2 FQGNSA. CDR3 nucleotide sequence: TGTGCCAGCAGCCCCGGGACTATCTACGAGCAGTACGTC. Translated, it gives CASSPGTIYEQYV.

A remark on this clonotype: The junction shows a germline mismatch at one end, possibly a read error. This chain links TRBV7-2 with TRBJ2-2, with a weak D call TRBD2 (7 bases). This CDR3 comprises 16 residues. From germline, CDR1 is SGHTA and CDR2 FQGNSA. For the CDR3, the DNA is TGTGCCAGCAGCTTAGTATCGGGGGGCAACACCTGGGAGCTGTTTTTT. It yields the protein CASSLVSGGNTWELFF.

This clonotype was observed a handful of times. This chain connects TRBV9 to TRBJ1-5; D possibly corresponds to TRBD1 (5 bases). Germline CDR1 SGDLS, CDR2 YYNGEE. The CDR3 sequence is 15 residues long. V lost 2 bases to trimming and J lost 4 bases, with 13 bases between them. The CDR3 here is CASSVGPQGNQPQHF. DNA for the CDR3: TGTGCCAGCAGCGTGGGTCCGCAGGGTAATCAGCCCCAGCATTTT. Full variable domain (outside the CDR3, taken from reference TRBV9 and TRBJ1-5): DSGVTQTPKHLITATGQRVTLRCSPRSGDLSVYWYQQSLDQGLQFLIQYYNGEERAKGNILERFSAQQFPDLHSELNLSSLELGDSALYFCASSVGPQGNQPQHFGDGTRLSIL.

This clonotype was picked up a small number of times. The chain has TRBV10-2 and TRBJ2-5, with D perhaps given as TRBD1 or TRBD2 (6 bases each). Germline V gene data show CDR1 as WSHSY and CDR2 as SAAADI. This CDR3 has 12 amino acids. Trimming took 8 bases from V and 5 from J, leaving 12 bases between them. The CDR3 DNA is TGCGCCAGCGGGGGGCACGACGAGACCCAGTACTTC. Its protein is CASGGHDETQYF.

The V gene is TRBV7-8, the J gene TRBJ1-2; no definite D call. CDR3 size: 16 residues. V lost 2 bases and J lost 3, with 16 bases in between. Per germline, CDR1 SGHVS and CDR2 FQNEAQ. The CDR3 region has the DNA TGTGCCAGCAGCTTAAAGATCCCGGGCGGGTACTATGGCTACACCTTC. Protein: CASSLKIPGGYYGYTF.

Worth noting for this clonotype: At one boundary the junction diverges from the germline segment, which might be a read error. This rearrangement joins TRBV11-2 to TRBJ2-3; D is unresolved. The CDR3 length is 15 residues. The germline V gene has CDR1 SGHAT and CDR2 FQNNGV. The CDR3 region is CASSLIEHVADTQYF. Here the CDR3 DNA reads TGTGCAAGCAGCTTAATAGAGCACGTCGCAGATACGCAGTATTTT.

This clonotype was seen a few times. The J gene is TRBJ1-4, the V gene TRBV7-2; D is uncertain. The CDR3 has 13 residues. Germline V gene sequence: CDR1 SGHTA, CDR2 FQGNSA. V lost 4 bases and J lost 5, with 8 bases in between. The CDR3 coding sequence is TGTGCCAGCAGCTCCCCCGTAAATGAAAAACTGTTTTTT. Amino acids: CASSSPVNEKLFF.

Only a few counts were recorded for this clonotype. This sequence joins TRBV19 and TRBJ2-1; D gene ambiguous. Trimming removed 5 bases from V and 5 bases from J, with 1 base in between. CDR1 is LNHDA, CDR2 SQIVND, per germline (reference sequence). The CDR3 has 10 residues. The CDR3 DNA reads TGTGCCAGTAGTGACAATGAGCAGTTCTTC. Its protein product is CASSDNEQFF.

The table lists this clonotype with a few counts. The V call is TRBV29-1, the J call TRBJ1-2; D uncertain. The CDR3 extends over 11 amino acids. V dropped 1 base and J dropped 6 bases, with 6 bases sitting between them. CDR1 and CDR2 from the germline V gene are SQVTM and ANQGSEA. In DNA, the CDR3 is TGCAGCGTTGAAGTCCCAGATGGCTACACCTTC. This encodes CSVEVPDGYTF.

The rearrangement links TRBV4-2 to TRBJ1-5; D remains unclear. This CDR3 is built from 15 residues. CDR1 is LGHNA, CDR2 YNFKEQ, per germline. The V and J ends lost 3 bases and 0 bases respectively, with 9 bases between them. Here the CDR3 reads CASSQLRNSNQPQHF. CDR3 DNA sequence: TGTGCCAGCAGCCAGCTGCGGAATAGCAATCAGCCCCAGCATTTT.

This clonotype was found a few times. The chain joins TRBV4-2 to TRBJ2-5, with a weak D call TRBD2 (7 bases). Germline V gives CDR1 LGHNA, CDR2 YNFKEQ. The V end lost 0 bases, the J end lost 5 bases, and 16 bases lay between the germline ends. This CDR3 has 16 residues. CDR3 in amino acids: CASSQDLAGAGETQYF. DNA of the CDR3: TGTGCCAGCAGCCAAGATTTGGCGGGGGCCGGGGAGACCCAGTACTTC.

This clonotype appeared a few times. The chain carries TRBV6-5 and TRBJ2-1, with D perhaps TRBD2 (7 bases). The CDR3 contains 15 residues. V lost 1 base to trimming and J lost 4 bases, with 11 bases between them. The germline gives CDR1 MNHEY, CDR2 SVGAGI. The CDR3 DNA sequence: TGTGCCAGCAGTTACTGGCGGGGGCCTTACAATGAGCAGTTCTTC. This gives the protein CASSYWRGPYNEQFF.

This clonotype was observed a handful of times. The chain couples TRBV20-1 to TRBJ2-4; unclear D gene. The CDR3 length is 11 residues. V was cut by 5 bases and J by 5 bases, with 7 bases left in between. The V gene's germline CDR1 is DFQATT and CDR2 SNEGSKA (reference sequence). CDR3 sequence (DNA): TGCAGTGCTCTACCGGAAAACATTCAGTACTTC. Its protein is CSALPENIQYF.

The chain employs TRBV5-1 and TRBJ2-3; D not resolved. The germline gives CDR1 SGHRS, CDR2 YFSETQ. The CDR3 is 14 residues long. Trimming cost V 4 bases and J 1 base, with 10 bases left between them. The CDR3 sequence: CASSPDVRTDTQYF. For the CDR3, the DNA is TGCGCCAGCAGCCCAGACGTTCGCACAGATACGCAGTATTTT.